This T cell receptor beta chain was sequenced for a study of CD8 T cells in Susac syndrome. The authors reverse transcribed roughly 0.5 to 1 ug RNA with random hexamers. TCRdb called the immunoSEQ multiplex PCR reads again in MiXCR, with one record for every CDR3 protein. The repertoire holds 250,000 to 300,000 distinct CDR3 sequences, with almost 85% as singletons. This clonotype was sampled from a human donor with multiple sclerosis. Source material: CD8+ T cells from PBMCs.

CDR3 sequence reads: CASSPTVGAGTQYF. CDR3 in DNA: TGTGCCAGCAGCCCTACTGTAGGTGCGGGGACCCAGTACTTC. This chain links TRBV4-2 with TRBJ2-5; D is perhaps TRBD2 (5 bases). Trimming pared 4 bases from V and 7 bases from J, leaving 16 bases between. The CDR3 length is 14 residues. Germline V lookup: CDR1 LGHNA, CDR2 YNFKEQ.